This TCR beta chain was sequenced in a study of long-term antiretroviral therapy in people with HIV. Study context: Samples from the earliest time points predate the 2015 immediate-ART recommendation by about a decade.

With survey level as its setting, the immunoSEQ assay was v3.0. Repertoires were generated with immunoSEQ multiplex PCR, while TCRdb's copy carries only in-frame clones and drops some. Here the sample spans around 13,000 clones, about 88% being singletons. Comment on this clone: What it binds is unknown.

Overall study results and limits: Whereas controls had wider CDR3 length ranges, HIV repertoires had narrower ones.

Per individual, the PBMC samples numbered at least one pre-ART and at least two post-ART. Every one of the participants with HIV received treatment in the United States. Germline V lookup: CDR1 GTSNPN, CDR2 SVGIG (reference sequence). V lost 4 bases and J lost 5, with 14 bases in between. The CDR3 runs to 13 residues. The sample here was unsorted PBMCs, taken 2.1 years after starting antiretroviral therapy. The sequence was collected from a woman aged 40 to 55 with HIV. The chain is built from TRBV30 and TRBJ1-1, with D perhaps matching TRBD1 (6 bases). The CDR3 region is CAWIRSTGTEAFF. CDR3 DNA: TGTGCCTGGATACGAAGCACAGGGACTGAAGCTTTCTTT.